This TCR beta chain was found in a study of CD8 T cells in Susac syndrome. The RNA, 0.5 to 1 ug, was put through reverse transcription using random hexamers. Amplification of TCR beta CDR3 was carried out by immunoSEQ multiplex PCR, which covered 54 Vbeta and 13 Jbeta segments. Via MiXCR, TCRdb re-called the immunoSEQ multiplex PCR reads, giving one row per CDR3 protein. This sample has around 70,000 distinct CDR3 sequences, with about 94% found just once. The trim removed 8 bases at V and 1 base at J, leaving 4 bases unmatched. Germline assignment: CDR1 MNHEY and CDR2 SVGEGT. The length of the CDR3 is 13 residues.

The chain carries TRBV6-2 or TRBV6-3 and TRBJ2-5, with 7 bases that match TRBD1. Specimen: CD8+ T cells from PBMCs. This TCR came from a human donor with multiple sclerosis. The CDR3 DNA sequence: TGTGCCAGCGGCAGGGACAGCCAAGAGACCCAGTACTTC. This encodes CASGRDSQETQYF.